The clone carrying this TCR beta chain was recorded once. Enrollment of patients from Seattle took place during active infection, with longitudinal follow-up. The sample comes from a study of blood T cell repertoires in COVID-19. V dropped 3 bases and J dropped 9; count of bases not matched to a gene: 14. CDR3 length: 17 residues. Germline V gene sequence: CDR1 SGHNT, CDR2 YYREEE (reference sequence). Original processing methods: Using reference gene primer amplification, nucleated cell counts were estimated. TCRdb's table, derived via immunoSEQ multiplex PCR, lists solely in-frame clones and lacks some. Clonal size and the V and J genes are those of that table, whereas D and trimming came from the DNA. This repertoire shows 190,000 or so clones, 80% to 90% found once; its top ten account for about 10%.

This TCR was sampled from a woman at least 80 years old with COVID-19, enrolled during active disease. What was sequenced was peripheral blood. The V gene is TRBV5-4, the J gene TRBJ2-1, with 11 nucleotides matching TRBD1. The CDR3 loop is CASSSNPLGQGAREQFF. CDR3 DNA sequence: TGTGCCAGCAGCTCAAACCCCCTAGGACAGGGGGCACGTGAGCAGTTCTTC.